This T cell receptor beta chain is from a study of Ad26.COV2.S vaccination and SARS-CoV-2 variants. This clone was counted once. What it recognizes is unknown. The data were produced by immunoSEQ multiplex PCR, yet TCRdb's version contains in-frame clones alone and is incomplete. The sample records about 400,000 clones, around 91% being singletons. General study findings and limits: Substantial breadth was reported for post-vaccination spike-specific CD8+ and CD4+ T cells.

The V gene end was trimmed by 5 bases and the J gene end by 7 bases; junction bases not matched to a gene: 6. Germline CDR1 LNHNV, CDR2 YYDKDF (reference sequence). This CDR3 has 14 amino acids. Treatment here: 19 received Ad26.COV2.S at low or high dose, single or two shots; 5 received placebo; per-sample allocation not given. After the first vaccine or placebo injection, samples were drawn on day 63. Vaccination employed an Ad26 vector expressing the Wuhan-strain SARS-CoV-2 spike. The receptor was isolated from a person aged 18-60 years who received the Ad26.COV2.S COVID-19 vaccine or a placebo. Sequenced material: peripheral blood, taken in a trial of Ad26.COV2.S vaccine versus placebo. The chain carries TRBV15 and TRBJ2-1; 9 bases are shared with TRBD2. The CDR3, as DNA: TGTGCCACCAGCCGGGTAGCGGGAGAGAATGAGCAGTTCTTC. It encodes CATSRVAGENEQFF.